This T cell receptor (beta chain) was sequenced during a study of T cells in women clearing cervical HPV infection. Study-wide context: Control women cleared a single incident HPV16 infection within 12 months. Whole-study results and caveats: Controls had more TRBV6-7 (0.16%) than cases (about 0.11%).

Using immunoSEQ multiplex PCR, the repertoire was profiled, and TCRdb retains in-frame clones only, with some absent. The specimen's table records 45,000 to 50,000 clones. Details on this clone: Its antigen is still unknown. The sequence runs out 3 residues before the end of the CDR3; the remainder is reconstructed from the germline J gene.

The CDR3 runs to 14 residues. Trimming pared 6 bases from V and 2 bases from J, leaving 13 bases between. Germline V gene data show CDR1 as MDHEN and CDR2 as SYDVKM. The receptor's source is a woman aged 18 to 75 with a cervical HPV16 infection that either progressed to CIN3+ or cleared (not recorded which). Sequencing used blood buffy coat. This rearrangement joins TRBV28 to TRBJ2-5, with a weak D call TRBD2 (7 bases). This CDR3 is CASSKQGLQETQYF. The part of the CDR3 DNA that was read is TGTGCCAGCAGCAAACAGGGACTACAAGAGACC.